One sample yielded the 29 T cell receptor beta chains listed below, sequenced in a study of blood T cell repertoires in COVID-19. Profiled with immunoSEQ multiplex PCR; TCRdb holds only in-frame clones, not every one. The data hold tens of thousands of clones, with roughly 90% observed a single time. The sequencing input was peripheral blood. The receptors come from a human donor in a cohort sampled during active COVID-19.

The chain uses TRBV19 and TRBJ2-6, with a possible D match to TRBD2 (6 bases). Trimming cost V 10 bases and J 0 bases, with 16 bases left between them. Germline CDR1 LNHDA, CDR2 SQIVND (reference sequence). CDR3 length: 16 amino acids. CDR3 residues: CATYDGGPSGANVLTF. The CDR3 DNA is TGTGCCACCTACGACGGGGGACCCTCTGGGGCCAACGTCCTGACTTTC.

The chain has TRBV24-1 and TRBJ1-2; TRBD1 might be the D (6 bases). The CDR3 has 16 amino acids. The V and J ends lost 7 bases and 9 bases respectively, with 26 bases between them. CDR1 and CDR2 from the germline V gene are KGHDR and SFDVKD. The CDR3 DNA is TGTGCCACCAGGGACGGGGGGGCGCCTGATTCGGGTCGCTACACCTTC. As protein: CATRDGGAPDSGRYTF.

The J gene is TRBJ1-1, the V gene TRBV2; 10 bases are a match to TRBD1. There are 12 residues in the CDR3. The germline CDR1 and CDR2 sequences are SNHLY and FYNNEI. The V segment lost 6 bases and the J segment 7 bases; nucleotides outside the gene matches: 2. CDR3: CASRGTGDEAFF. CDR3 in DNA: TGTGCCAGCAGGGGGACAGGGGATGAAGCTTTCTTT.

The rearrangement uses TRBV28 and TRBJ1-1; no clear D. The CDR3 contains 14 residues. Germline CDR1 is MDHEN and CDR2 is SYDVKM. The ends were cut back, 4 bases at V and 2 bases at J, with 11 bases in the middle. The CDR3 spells CASSSPGANTEAFF. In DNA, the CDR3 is TGTGCCAGCAGTTCACCCGGTGCAAACACTGAAGCTTTCTTT.

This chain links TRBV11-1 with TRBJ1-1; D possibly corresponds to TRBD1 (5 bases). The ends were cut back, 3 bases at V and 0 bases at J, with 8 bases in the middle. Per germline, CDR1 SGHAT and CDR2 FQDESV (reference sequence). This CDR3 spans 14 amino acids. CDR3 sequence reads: CASSFTGLNTEAFF. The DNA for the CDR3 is TGTGCCAGCAGCTTTACAGGTCTGAACACTGAAGCTTTCTTT.

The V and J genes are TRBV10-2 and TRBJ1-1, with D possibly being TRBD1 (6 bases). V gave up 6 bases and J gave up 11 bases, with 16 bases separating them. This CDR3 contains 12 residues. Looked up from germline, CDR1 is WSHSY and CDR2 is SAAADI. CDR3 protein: CASSGQPLAAFF. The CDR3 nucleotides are TGCGCCAGCAGCGGACAGCCCTTGGCCGCTTTCTTT.

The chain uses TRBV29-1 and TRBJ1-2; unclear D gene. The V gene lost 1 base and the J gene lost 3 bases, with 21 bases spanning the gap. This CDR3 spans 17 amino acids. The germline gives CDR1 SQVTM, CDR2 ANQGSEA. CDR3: CSVEAGGRRGGYYGYTF. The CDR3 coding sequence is TGCAGCGTTGAAGCAGGAGGCAGGAGAGGAGGGTACTATGGCTACACCTTC.

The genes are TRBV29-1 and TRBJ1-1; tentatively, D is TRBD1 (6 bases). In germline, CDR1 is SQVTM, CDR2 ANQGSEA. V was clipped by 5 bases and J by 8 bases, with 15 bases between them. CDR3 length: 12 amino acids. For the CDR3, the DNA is TGCAGCGTTATTGTAAGGACAGTCGAAGCTTTCTTT. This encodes CSVIVRTVEAFF.

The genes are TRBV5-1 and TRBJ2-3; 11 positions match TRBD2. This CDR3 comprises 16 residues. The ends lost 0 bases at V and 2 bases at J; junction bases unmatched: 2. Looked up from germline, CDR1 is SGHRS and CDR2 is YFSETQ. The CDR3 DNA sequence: TGCGCCAGCAGCTTGGGACTAGCGGGACCCACAGATACGCAGTATTTT. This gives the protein CASSLGLAGPTDTQYF.

The CDR3 coding sequence is TGTGCCAGCAGACCCGGGGGTAACTATGGCTACACCTTC. This encodes CASRPGGNYGYTF. The chain carries TRBV12-3 or TRBV12-4 and TRBJ1-2; D possibly corresponds to TRBD1 (5 bases). V lost 6 bases to trimming and J lost 1 base, with 9 bases between them. The CDR3 consists of 13 residues.

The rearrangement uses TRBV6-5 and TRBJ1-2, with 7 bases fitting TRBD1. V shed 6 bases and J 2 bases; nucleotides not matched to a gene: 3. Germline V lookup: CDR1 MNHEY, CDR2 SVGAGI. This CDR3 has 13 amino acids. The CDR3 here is CASSSTGNYGYTF. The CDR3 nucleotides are TGTGCCAGCAGCTCGACAGGGAACTATGGCTACACCTTC.

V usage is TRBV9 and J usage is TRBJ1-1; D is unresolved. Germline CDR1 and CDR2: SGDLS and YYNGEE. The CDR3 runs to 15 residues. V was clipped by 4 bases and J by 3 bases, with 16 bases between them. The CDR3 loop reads CASSSLARGDTEAFF. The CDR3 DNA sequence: TGTGCCAGCAGCTCCCTGGCCCGGGGAGACACTGAAGCTTTCTTT.

The CDR3 here is CASSLTRGSGGEQFF. The CDR3 bases are TGTGCCAGCAGCTTAACCCGGGGTAGCGGGGGGGAGCAGTTCTTC. This chain joins TRBV7-3 and TRBJ2-1, with 10 bases lining up with TRBD2. CDR1 is SGHTA, CDR2 FQGTGA, per germline. CDR3 length: 15 residues. The V segment lost 0 bases and the J segment 10 bases; nucleotides outside the gene matches: 6.

CDR3 protein: CASSLDREAYNEQFF. CDR3 nucleotides: TGTGCCAGTAGTCTTGACAGGGAAGCCTACAATGAGCAGTTCTTC. The gene calls are TRBV19 and TRBJ2-1; 7 nucleotides agree with TRBD1. Germline trimming cut 5 bases from V and 2 bases from J; bases unmatched to any gene: 6. Per the germline V gene, CDR1 is LNHDA and CDR2 is SQIVND (reference sequence). The CDR3 totals 15 residues.

The chain's CDR3 is CASSPQSGGALTEAFF. The DNA of the CDR3 is TGTGCCAGCTCACCCCAATCTGGGGGGGCGCTTACTGAAGCTTTCTTT. V and J are TRBV18 and TRBJ1-1; a weak D match, TRBD1 (6 bases). This CDR3 contains 16 residues. Germline V gene data show CDR1 as KGHSH and CDR2 as LQKENI. Trimming removed 3 bases at V and 5 bases at J, with 19 bases between.

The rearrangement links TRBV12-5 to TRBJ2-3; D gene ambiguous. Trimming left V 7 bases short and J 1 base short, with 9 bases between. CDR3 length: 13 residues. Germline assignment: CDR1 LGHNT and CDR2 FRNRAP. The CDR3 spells CASASYRTDTQYF. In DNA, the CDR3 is TGTGCTAGTGCCTCCTACCGCACAGATACGCAGTATTTT.

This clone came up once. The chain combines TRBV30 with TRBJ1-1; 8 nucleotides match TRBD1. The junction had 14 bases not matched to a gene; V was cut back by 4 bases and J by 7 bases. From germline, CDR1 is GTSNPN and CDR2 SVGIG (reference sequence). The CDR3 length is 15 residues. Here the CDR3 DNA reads TGTGCCTGGAACCGACTGGGGGACAGGAGGTTTGAAGCTTTCTTT. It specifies CAWNRLGDRRFEAFF. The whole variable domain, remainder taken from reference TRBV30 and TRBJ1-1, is SQTIHQWPATLVQPVGSPLSLECTVEGTSNPNLYWYRQAAGRGLQLLFYSVGIGQISSEVPQNLSASRPQDRQFILSSKKLLLSDSGFYLCAWNRLGDRRFEAFFGQGTRLTVV.

The CDR3 is CASSKNRATGANVLTF. CDR3 DNA: TGTGCCAGTAGTAAAAACAGGGCAACAGGGGCCAACGTCCTGACTTTC. The chain uses TRBV19 and TRBJ2-6; D is possibly TRBD1 (6 bases). This CDR3 comprises 16 residues. V dropped 4 bases and J dropped 4 bases, with 14 bases sitting between them. Germline-derived CDR1 and CDR2 are LNHDA and SQIVND (reference sequence).

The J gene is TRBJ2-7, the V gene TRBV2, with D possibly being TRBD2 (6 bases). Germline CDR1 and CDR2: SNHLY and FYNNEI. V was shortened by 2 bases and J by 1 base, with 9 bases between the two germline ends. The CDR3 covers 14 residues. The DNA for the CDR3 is TGTGCCAGCAGTGAAAGAGCGGGTTCCTACGAGCAGTACGTC. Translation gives CASSERAGSYEQYV.

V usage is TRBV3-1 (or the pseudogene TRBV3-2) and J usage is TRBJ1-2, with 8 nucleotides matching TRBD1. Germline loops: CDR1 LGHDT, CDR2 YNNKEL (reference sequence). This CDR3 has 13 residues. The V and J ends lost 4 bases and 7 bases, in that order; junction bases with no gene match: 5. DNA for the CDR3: TGTGCCAGCAGCCGGGACAGGCTTGGTGGCTACACCTTC. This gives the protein CASSRDRLGGYTF.

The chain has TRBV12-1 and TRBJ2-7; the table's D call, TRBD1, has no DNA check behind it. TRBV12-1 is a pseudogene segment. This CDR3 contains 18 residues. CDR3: CASSFWTGMGLWSYEQYV. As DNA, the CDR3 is TGTGCCAGCAGCTTTTGGACAGGGATGGGTCTGTGGTCCTACGAGCAGTACGTC.

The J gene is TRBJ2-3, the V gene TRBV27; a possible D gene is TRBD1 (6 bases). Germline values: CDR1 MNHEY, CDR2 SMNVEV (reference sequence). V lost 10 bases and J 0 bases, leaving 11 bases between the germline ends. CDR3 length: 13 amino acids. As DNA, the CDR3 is TGTGCCACCAGGACAGCTAGCACAGATACGCAGTATTTT. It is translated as CATRTASTDTQYF.

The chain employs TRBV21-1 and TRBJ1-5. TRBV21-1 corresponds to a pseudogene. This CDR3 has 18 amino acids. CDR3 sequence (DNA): TGTGCCAGCAGCAAAGTCGAGATGGACGATATAAGGGAGCTGCCCCAGCATTTT. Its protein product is CASSKVEMDDIRELPQHF.

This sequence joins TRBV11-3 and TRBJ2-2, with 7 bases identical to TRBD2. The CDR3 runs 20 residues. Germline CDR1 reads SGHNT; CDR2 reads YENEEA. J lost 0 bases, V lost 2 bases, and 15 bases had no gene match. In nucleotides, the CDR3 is TGTGCCAGCAGCTTATTTCCCCATCAAGGCGGGAGTACGAACACCGGGGAGCTGTTTTTT. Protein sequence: CASSLFPHQGGSTNTGELFF.

In DNA form, the CDR3 reads TGTGCCAGCAGCTCAGGTCGAATGAACACTGAAGCTTTCTTT. Residues: CASSSGRMNTEAFF. The chain uses TRBV14 and TRBJ1-1, with no clear D. There are 14 residues in the CDR3. Trimming pared 5 bases from V and 0 bases from J, leaving 10 bases between. The V gene's germline CDR1 is SGHDN and CDR2 FVKESK.

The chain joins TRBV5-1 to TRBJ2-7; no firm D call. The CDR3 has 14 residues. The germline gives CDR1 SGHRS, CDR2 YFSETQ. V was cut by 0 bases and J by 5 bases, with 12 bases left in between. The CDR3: CASSLVVEPHEQYF. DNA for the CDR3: TGCGCCAGCAGCTTGGTTGTCGAGCCCCACGAGCAGTACTTC.

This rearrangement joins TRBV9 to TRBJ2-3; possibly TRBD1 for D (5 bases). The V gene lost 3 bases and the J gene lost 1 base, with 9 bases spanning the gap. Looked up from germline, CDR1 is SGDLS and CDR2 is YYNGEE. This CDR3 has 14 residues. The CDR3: CASSGGYRTDTQYF. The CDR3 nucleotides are TGTGCCAGCAGCGGGGGCTACCGCACAGATACGCAGTATTTT.

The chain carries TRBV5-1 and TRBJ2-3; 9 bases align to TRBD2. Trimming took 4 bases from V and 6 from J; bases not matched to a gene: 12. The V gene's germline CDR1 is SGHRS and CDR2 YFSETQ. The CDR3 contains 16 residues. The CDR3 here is CASSTAGLAGEDTQYF. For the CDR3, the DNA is TGCGCCAGCAGCACCGCCGGTTTAGCGGGGGAGGATACGCAGTATTTT.

This CDR3 is CASSPGLAGYEQYF. In nucleotides, the CDR3 is TGTGCCAGCAGCCCGGGACTAGCGGGATACGAGCAGTACTTC. This chain joins TRBV2 and TRBJ2-7; 13 positions agree with TRBD2. With V trimmed by 6 bases and J by 4 bases, 3 bases remained unmatched. In germline, CDR1 is SNHLY, CDR2 FYNNEI. The CDR3 runs 14 residues.